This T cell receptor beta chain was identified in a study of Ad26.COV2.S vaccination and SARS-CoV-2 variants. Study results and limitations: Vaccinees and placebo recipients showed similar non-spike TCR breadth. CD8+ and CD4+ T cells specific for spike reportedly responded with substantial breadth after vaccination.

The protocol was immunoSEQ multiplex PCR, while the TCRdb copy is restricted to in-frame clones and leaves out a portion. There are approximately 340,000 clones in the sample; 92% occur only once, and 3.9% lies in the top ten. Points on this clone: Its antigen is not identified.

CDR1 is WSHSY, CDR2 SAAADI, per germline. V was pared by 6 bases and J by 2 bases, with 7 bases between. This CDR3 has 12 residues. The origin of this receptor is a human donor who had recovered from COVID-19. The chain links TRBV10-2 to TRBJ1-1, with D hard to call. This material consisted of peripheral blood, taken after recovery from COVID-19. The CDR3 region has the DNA TGCGCCAGCAGATTGGGAAACACTGAAGCTTTCTTT. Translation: CASRLGNTEAFF.